The present entry profiles one TCR beta chain with its context. Its antigen remains unidentified. The CDR3 loop spans 14 amino acids. Germline CDR1 and CDR2: SQVTM and ANQGSEA. V was shortened by 1 base and J by 6 bases, with 13 bases between the two germline ends. Sampling of alopecia areata patients yielded lesional scalp punch biopsies as well as peripheral blood. The sequencing template was cDNA reverse transcribed from extracted RNA. Clones were sequenced by immunoSEQ multiplex PCR, and TCRdb holds only the in-frame ones, with some missing. The sample consists of 90,000 to 100,000 clones, roughly two fifths of them appearing once. This entry is derived from a study of CD8+ T cells in alopecia areata. Study as a whole: Tofacitinib administration to treated patients was oral, at 5 to 10 mg twice daily. A 6-month off-drug phase came after tofacitinib, which had lasted 6 to 18 months.

Findings and limits, study-wide: Tissue-resident alphabeta T cells belonging to normal skin likewise get sequenced within scalp specimens.

V gene TRBV29-1 combines with J gene TRBJ2-1, with D perhaps matching TRBD1 (5 bases). This sequence was found in a human donor with alopecia areata. Sequencing was performed on CD4+ T cells sorted from blood. Here the CDR3 DNA reads TGCAGCGTTGAAGGTCGCAGGGTTCGCAATGAGCAGTTCTTC. Protein: CSVEGRRVRNEQFF.